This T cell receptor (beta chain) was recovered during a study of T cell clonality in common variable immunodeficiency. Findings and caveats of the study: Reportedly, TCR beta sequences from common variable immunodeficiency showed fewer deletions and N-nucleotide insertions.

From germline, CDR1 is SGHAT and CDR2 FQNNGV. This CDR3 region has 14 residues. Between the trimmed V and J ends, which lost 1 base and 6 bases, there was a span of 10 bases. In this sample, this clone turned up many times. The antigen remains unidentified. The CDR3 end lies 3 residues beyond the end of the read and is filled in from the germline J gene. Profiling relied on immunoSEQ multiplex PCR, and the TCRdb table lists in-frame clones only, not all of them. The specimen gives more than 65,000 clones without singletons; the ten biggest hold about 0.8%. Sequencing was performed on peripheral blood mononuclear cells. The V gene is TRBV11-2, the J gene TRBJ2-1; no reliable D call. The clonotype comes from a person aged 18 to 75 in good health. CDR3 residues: CASSLAPTINEQFF. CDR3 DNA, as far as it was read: TGTGCCAGCAGCTTAGCTCCGACAATCAATGAG.